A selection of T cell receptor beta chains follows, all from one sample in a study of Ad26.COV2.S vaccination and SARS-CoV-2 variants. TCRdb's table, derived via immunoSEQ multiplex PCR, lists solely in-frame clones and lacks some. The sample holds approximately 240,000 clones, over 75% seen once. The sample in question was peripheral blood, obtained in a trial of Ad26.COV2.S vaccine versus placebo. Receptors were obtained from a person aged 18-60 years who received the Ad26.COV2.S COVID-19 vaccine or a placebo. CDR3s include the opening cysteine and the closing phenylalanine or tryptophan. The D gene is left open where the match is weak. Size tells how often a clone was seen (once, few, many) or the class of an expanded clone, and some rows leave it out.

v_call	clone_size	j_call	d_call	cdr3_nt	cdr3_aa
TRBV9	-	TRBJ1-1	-	TGTGCCAGCAGCGTAGGGGCAGGAGGGCCCCACACTGAAGCTTTCTTT	CASSVGAGGPHTEAFF
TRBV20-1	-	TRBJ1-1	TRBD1	TGCAGTACAGGGGGCCACACTGAAGCTTTCTTT	CSTGGHTEAFF
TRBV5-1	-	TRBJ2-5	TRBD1	TGCGCCAGCAGCTTGGCAGGGGGCAAAGAGACCCAGTACTTC	CASSLAGGKETQYF
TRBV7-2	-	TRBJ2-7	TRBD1	TGTGCCAGCAGCTTAGTTGGGACAGGGGTAGGCGAGCAGTACTTC	CASSLVGTGVGEQYF
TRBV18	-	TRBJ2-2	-	TGTGCCAGCTCACCACAACGAGCCGGGGAGCTGTTTTTT	CASSPQRAGELFF
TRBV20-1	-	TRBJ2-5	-	TGCAGTGCTGGTGAAGAGACCCAGTACTTC	CSAGEETQYF
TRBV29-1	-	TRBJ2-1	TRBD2	TGCAGCGGAAGTATCGAGAGGACTAGCGGGAGAGCTGGTGAGCAGTTCTTC	CSGSIERTSGRAGEQFF
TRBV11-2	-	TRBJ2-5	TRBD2	TGTGCCAGCAGCTTAGATCGGGGGACTAGCGGGGGGCGAGAGTCAGAGACCCAGTACTTC	CASSLDRGTSGGRESETQYF
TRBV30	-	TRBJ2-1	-	TGTGCCTGGACAGGGATCTCCTACAATGAGCAGTTCTTC	CAWTGISYNEQFF
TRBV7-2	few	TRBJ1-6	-	TGTGCCAGCAACCTAGGAGGGGCCTCTAATTCACCCCTCCACTTT	CASNLGGASNSPLHF
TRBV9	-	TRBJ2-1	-	TGTGCCAGCAGCGTAGGAGGTCAGGGCACCTATGAGCAGTTCTTC	CASSVGGQGTYEQFF
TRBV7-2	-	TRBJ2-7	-	TGTGCCAGCAGCCGAACGACTTACGAGCAGTACTTC	CASSRTTYEQYF
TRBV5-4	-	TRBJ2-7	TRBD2	TGTGCCAGCAGCCCTATCGGGGCGGGGGGCGGCTACGAGCAGTACTTC	CASSPIGAGGGYEQYF
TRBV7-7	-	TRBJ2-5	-	TGTGCTAGCAGCTTAGATACGATGGGAGAGACCCAGTACTTC	CASSLDTMGETQYF
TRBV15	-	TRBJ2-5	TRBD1	TGTGCCACCAGCAGAGATCACAGGGGGGAGACCCAGTACTTC	CATSRDHRGETQYF
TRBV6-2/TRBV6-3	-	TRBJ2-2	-	TGTGCCAGCAGTTACGGGCCGGGGGACACCGGGGAGCTGTTTTTT	CASSYGPGDTGELFF
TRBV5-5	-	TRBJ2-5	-	TGTGCCAGCAGCTTGGGGCACACCCAAGAGACCCAGTACTTC	CASSLGHTQETQYF
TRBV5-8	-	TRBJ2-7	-	TGTGCCAGCAGCTTGGAGCGAGCCTCCTACGAGCAGTACTTC	CASSLERASYEQYF
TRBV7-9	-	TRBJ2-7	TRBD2	TGTGCCAGCAGCCCGCCGACTAGCGGGAATCCATTGGAGCAGTACTTC	CASSPPTSGNPLEQYF
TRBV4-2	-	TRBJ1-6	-	TGTGCCAGCAGCCAAGATACAAACTCCCCAGGGGATTCACCCCTCCACTTT	CASSQDTNSPGDSPLHF
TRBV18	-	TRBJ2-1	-	TGTGCCAGCTCACCGCCTAACTCCTACAATGAGCAGTTCTTC	CASSPPNSYNEQFF
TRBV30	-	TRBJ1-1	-	TGTGCCTGGACGGTACAGGGGAACACTGAAGCTTTCTTT	CAWTVQGNTEAFF
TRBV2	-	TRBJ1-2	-	TGTGCCAGCAACCCGGGATTTAGTTTAGGTGGCTACACCTTC	CASNPGFSLGGYTF
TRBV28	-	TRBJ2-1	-	TGTGCCAGCAGTGTGACAGTTTACAATGAGCAGTTCTTC	CASSVTVYNEQFF
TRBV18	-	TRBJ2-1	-	TGTGCCAGCTCACCGGGGGGCCTAAATAGCCACAATGAGCAGTTCTTC	CASSPGGLNSHNEQFF
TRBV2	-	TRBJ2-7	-	TGTGCCAGCAGTAGGGGGGTCGAGCAGTACTTC	CASSRGVEQYF
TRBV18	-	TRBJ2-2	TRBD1	TGTGCCAGCTCACCGCGACAGGGGGGCAACACCGGGGAGCTGTTTTTT	CASSPRQGGNTGELFF
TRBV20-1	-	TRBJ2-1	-	TGCAGTGCTACATTCTACAATGAGCAGTTCTTC	CSATFYNEQFF
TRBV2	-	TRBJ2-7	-	TGTGCCAGCAGCGCACGGTCCAGGGTATTCCACGAGCAGTACTTC	CASSARSRVFHEQYF
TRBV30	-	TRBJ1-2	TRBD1	TGTGCCTGCCTAAGAGGACAGGGGGCCGGCTACACCTTC	CACLRGQGAGYTF
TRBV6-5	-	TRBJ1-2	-	TGTGCCAGCAGCCGGACTGCCCGGGGCTACACCTTC	CASSRTARGYTF
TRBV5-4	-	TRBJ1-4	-	TGTGCCAGCAGCTTGGGACTATCACCCAATGAAAAACTGTTTTTT	CASSLGLSPNEKLFF
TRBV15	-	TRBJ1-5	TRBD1	TGTGCCACCAGCCCGGGGGACAGGGGCCTTAGCAATCAGCCCCAGCATTTT	CATSPGDRGLSNQPQHF
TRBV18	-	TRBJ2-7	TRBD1	TGTGCCAGCTCTCCGGAAGCCGGGACAGTGTCCTACGAGCAGTACTTC	CASSPEAGTVSYEQYF
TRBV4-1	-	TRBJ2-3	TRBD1	TGCGCCAGCAGCCAAGCTGGGACAGGGGGTGGCTCAGATACGCAGTATTTT	CASSQAGTGGGSDTQYF
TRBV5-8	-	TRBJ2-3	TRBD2	TGTGCCAGCAGCACCGGGACTAGCGGGGGATACTATGATACGCAGTATTTT	CASSTGTSGGYYDTQYF
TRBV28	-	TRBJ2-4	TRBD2	TGTGCCAGCAGCACTAGCGTCCTAGCCAAAAACATTCAGTACTTC	CASSTSVLAKNIQYF
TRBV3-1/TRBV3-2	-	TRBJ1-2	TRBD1	TGTGCCAGCAGCCAACTTACGGACAGGACATACTATGGCTACACCTTC	CASSQLTDRTYYGYTF
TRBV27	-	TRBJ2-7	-	TGTGCCAGCAGTTTAAACAGGGCCCGCTCCTACGAGCAGTACTTC	CASSLNRARSYEQYF
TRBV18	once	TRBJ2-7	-	TGTGCCAGCTCACCACCGGGGGCGGGACAGACCTACGAGCAGTACTTC	CASSPPGAGQTYEQYF